The following is a T cell receptor (beta chain) sequence with its context. Genomic DNA in a quantity of about 2.1 micrograms was derived from cryopreserved PBMCs for TCR beta libraries. The protocol was immunoSEQ multiplex PCR, while the TCRdb copy is restricted to in-frame clones and leaves out a portion. The repertoire has about 200,000 clones, about 75% of them found once; the top ten carry 5.5% to 6%. This sample is part of a study of cytotoxic CD8 clonotypes in ibrutinib-treated CLL. About the study: Of a cohort that held about a dozen relapsed/refractory and around 16 treatment-naive patients, around 17 were IGHV unmutated. Response samples were taken after a median of approximately 11 months on treatment, range 6 to 36.

The germline V gene encodes CDR1 SGHNT and CDR2 YENEEA. The CDR3 is 13 residues long. V gave up 1 base and J gave up 4 bases, with 8 bases separating them. The chain has TRBV11-3 and TRBJ2-7; D is uncertain. The TCR originated in a human donor with chronic lymphocytic leukemia. The material sequenced was PBMCs, taken after 12 months of ibrutinib treatment. The CDR3 DNA reads TGTGCCAGCAGCTTAGTCTATGGGTACGAGCAGTACTTC. It is translated as CASSLVYGYEQYF.